A few counts support the clone carrying this TCR beta chain. This specimen belongs to a study of T-cell reconstitution after alpha-beta-depleted transplantation in children. Unique molecular identifiers featured in how the TCRbeta library was prepared. A single record per CDR3 protein comes from TCRdb applying MiXCR to the PCR reads. The sample holds about 400,000 distinct CDR3 sequences; approximately 12% are singletons and the top ten take 4.3%. V gave up 4 bases and J gave up 4 bases, with 13 bases separating them. Germline loops: CDR1 SGHRS, CDR2 YFSETQ. This CDR3 comprises 14 residues. This clonotype originated in a human donor who donated a stem cell graft to a child with Fanconi anemia. V is TRBV5-1 and J is TRBJ2-3, with D maybe TRBD1 (5 bases). The material was PBMCs, obtained from the stem cell graft. Written as DNA, the CDR3 is TGCGCCAGCAGCGATCTCTCAGGGCCAGATACGCAGTATTTT. Protein product: CASSDLSGPDTQYF.